The clone carrying this TCR beta chain came up many times. The sample is drawn from a study of T-cell reconstitution after alpha-beta-depleted transplantation in children. A library of TCRbeta sequences, prepared with unique molecular identifiers, was generated. TCRdb independently ran MiXCR on the PCR reads; one entry per CDR3 protein. The data contain about 610,000 distinct CDR3 sequences, roughly a tenth of them singletons. The sample consisted of PBMCs from the stem cell graft donor, taken from the stem cell graft. The clonotype comes from a human donor who donated a stem cell graft to a child with acute myeloid leukemia.

CDR3: CASSVVGRPTYNEQFF. In DNA form, the CDR3 reads TGTGCCAGCAGCGTAGTCGGGAGGCCTACCTACAATGAGCAGTTCTTC. The V gene is TRBV9, the J gene TRBJ2-1; 7 positions agree with TRBD2. The CDR3 has 16 amino acids. Germline loops: CDR1 SGDLS, CDR2 YYNGEE. The ends lost 0 bases at V and 2 bases at J; junction bases unmatched: 5.